These 5 T cell receptor beta chains were sequenced from one sample in a study of CD8+ T cells in alopecia areata. RNA was extracted and reverse transcribed into cDNA as the sequencing template. Data came from immunoSEQ multiplex PCR; TCRdb stores just in-frame clones and leaves some out. The repertoire consists of 120,000 to 150,000 clones, with 65% to 90% occurring once and the leading ten covering roughly 25%. Treatment specified: oral pan-JAK inhibitor, 5-10 mg twice daily. Here the sequenced sample was CD8+ T cells sorted from blood, taken at week 4, from a patient treated with tofacitinib. The receptors here all came from a human donor with alopecia areata.

The V and J genes are TRBV7-2 and TRBJ2-7; perhaps D is TRBD1 or TRBD2 (5 bases each). The CDR3 has 14 residues. Germline CDR1 is SGHTA and CDR2 is FQGNSA. V dropped 6 bases and J dropped 2 bases, with 14 bases sitting between them. The CDR3 nucleotides read TGTGCCAGCAGTCCGACGCCGGGACCCTACGAGCAGTACTTC. This encodes CASSPTPGPYEQYF.

The chain carries TRBV29-1 and TRBJ2-2, with TRBD2 as a possible D gene (5 bases). There are 12 residues in the CDR3. V was pared by 5 bases and J by 6 bases, with 10 bases between. Germline-derived CDR1 and CDR2 are SQVTM and ANQGSEA. Written as DNA, the CDR3 is TGCAGCGTTCCCCTCGGGGCCGGGGAGCTGTTTTTT. Translated, it gives CSVPLGAGELFF.

The chain's CDR3 is CASSYVMGSWDYEQYF. The CDR3 nucleotides are TGTGCCAGCAGTTACGTTATGGGATCATGGGACTACGAGCAGTACTTC. The chain recombines TRBV6-5 with TRBJ2-7; no firm D call. The CDR3 loop spans 16 amino acids. Germline loops: CDR1 MNHEY, CDR2 SVGAGI. The ends were cut back, 2 bases at V and 3 bases at J, with 17 bases in the middle.

The CDR3, as DNA: TGTGCCAGCAGGGGAATCAGGGGACCTAACTATGGCTACACCTTC. It encodes CASRGIRGPNYGYTF. The V gene is TRBV2, the J gene TRBJ1-2; possibly TRBD1 for D (6 bases). Per germline, CDR1 SNHLY and CDR2 FYNNEI. The CDR3 has 15 residues. V was cut by 6 bases and J by 0 bases, with 14 bases left in between.

The gene calls are TRBV4-3 and TRBJ2-2; no firm D call. Trimming pared 0 bases from V and 0 bases from J, leaving 2 bases between. The germline CDR1 and CDR2 sequences are LGHNA and YSLEER. CDR3 length equals 14 residues. The CDR3 DNA sequence: TGCGCCAGCAGCCAAGATTCGAACACCGGGGAGCTGTTTTTT. Its protein product is CASSQDSNTGELFF.